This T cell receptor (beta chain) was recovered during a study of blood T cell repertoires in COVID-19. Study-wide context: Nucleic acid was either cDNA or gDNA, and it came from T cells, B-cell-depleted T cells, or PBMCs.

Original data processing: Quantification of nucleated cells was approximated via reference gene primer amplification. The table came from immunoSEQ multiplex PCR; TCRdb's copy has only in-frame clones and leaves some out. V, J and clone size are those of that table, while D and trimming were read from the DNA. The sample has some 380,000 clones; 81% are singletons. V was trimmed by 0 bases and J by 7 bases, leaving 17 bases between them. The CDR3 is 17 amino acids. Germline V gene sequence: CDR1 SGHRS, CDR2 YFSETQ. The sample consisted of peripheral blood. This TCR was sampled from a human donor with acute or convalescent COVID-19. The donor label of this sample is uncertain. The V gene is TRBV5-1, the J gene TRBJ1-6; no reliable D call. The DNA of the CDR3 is TGCGCCAGCAGCTTGGTGGGCCAGACGAACCAGAATTCACCCCTCCACTTT. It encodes CASSLVGQTNQNSPLHF.